Sequencing of this T cell receptor beta chain was carried out in a study of T cell repertoires in cytomegalovirus infection. Overall study: Through public TCR beta signatures, both CMV infection and matching HLA type were indicated.

V lost 1 base, J lost 7 bases, and 7 bases lay in between. This CDR3 contains 12 residues. Germline V gene data show CDR1 as SEHNR and CDR2 as FQNEAQ (reference sequence). Each CDR3 protein is one row after TCRdb ran MiXCR on the reads. The sample yields 300,000 or so distinct CDR3 sequences, around 10% seen once. This clonotype came up many times. The gene calls are TRBV7-9 and TRBJ1-1, with D uncertain. Material for sequencing was PBMCs. The sequence derives from a human donor in good health (CMV status not recorded). Some clones in this sample may be carry-over from other donors' samples. The CDR3 coding sequence is TGTGCCAGCAGCTTAGAAGGGTTTGAAGCTTTCTTT. Amino acids: CASSLEGFEAFF.